What follows are 3 T cell receptor beta chains derived from one specimen sequenced in a study of post-analysis software for immune sequencing data. Whole-study findings and limits: Four or five TRBV segments, TRBV5-6, TRBV5-1 and TRBV20-1 among them, were found more frequent in patients than controls.

The authors incorporated unique molecular identifiers into the TCR beta cDNA libraries. MiXCR, applied by TCRdb to the PCR reads, yields one record per CDR3 protein. The table has about 770,000 distinct CDR3 sequences, approximately 44% seen once; the top ten hold 4.9%. No antigen has been assigned to these receptors. The sequenced sample was blood. Receptors were obtained from a girl between 10 and 17 years old with multiple sclerosis.

With respect to this clonotype: This may be a read error: a much more frequent sequence differs by one nucleotide. No conserved phenylalanine or tryptophan ends this CDR3, so it is likely a read error. CDR3 loop: CASSYLGGQFC. CDR3 nucleotide sequence: TGTGCCAGCAGTTACCTAGGCGGGCAGTTCTGC. This chain uses TRBV6-5 with TRBJ2-1; D gene uncertain. CDR3 size: 11 residues. Trimming cost V 2 bases and J 12 bases, with 8 bases left between them. Germline assignment: CDR1 MNHEY and CDR2 SVGAGI.

J is TRBJ2-3 and V is TRBV7-9; 7 bases fit TRBD2. This CDR3 is built from 14 residues. The V and J ends lost 7 bases and 6 bases, in that order; junction bases with no gene match: 10. Germline CDR1 is SEHNR and CDR2 is FQNEAQ (reference sequence). The CDR3 here is CASTKLATDDTQYF. The CDR3 nucleotides are TGTGCCAGCACAAAACTAGCGACCGATGATACGCAGTATTTT.

The rearrangement links TRBV20-1 to TRBJ1-1, with TRBD1 matching 8 bases. This CDR3 has 16 amino acids. CDR1 DFQATT and CDR2 SNEGSKA come from the germline V gene (reference sequence). V lost 6 bases, J lost 3 bases, and 15 bases stayed unmatched. CDR3 in amino acids: CSAPDFQGAFDTEAFF. CDR3 nucleotide sequence: TGCAGTGCCCCGGATTTCCAGGGGGCGTTCGACACTGAAGCTTTCTTT.